This TCR beta chain was recorded in a study of control samples from healthy donors and cancer patients (dated by TCRdb to about 2020). A word on this clone: The antigen it binds to is not known. Base qualities are not at hand, and no much larger clone is one base apart.

Libraries were made using the immunoSEQ multiplex PCR assay. Imported from immuneACCESS, the table was reduced by TCRdb to in-frame sequences with V and J called. These copies leave out some clones; in studies compared against another copy, an unresolved V gene accounts for under half, and the cause of the remainder is not known. For this sample there are some 200,000 clones; just under 95% appear just once. The ten largest make up about 1.4% of the sample. The CDR3 starts with the cysteine, ends with the phenylalanine, and has 12 residues. Only the CDR3 DNA stays, 36 bases, in frame from base 1. Trimming removed 7 bases from V and 0 bases from J, leaving 7 bases between the germline ends. CDR1 and CDR2, per the germline V gene, are SGHAT and FQNNGV.

The specimen sequenced was blood. The source is a man in his fifties or sixties in good health. The chain is made from TRBV11-2 and TRBJ2-7; a weak D assignment points to TRBD1 (5 bases agree). CDR3 region: CASKGLSYEQYF. The DNA is TGTGCCAGCAAGGGGCTCTCCTACGAGCAGTACTTC.